This TCR beta chain was sequenced during a study of T cell changes during pregnancy in multiple sclerosis. Sequencing used immunoSEQ multiplex PCR; TCRdb keeps in-frame clones, though not all of them. The profile shows 25,000 to 30,000 clones, 89% of them singletons. The CDR3 covers 17 residues. Trimming took 0 bases from V and 5 from J; bases not matched to a gene: 10. Germline V gives CDR1 MNHNS, CDR2 SASEGT. The TCR sequence derives from a female donor in good health, enrolled as a control in a pregnancy study. This rearrangement joins TRBV6-1 to TRBJ2-7, with 10 bases lining up with TRBD2. Specimen: CD4+ T cells from peripheral blood mononuclear cells, collected in the first trimester of pregnancy. The CDR3 spells CASSEAVSSGSLHEQYF. In nucleotides, the CDR3 is TGTGCCAGCAGTGAAGCCGTCTCTAGCGGGAGTCTCCACGAGCAGTACTTC.